The rows below give T cell receptor beta chains drawn from one sample of a study of T cell repertoires in cytomegalovirus infection. TCRdb redid the calling of the reads with MiXCR, one entry per CDR3 protein. The sample has around 900,000 distinct CDR3 sequences, roughly 30% seen once. Their antigens remain unidentified. Sequencing used cultured CD8+ T cells from PBMCs, obtained from culture after CMV antigen stimulation. The receptors were sampled from a human donor in good health (CMV status not recorded). Some clones in this sample may be carry-over from other donors' samples. Both conserved end residues are trimmed from each CDR3. Clone sizes are given selectively: once, few, many, or a class where the clone is expanded.

abundance: once
v_gene: TRBV6-2/TRBV6-3
CDR3aa: ASSPGTSGTETQY

abundance: .
v_gene: TRBV7-8
CDR3aa: AISLGGTGGQPQH

abundance: few
v_gene: TRBV6-5
CDR3aa: ASVGGAGDTEAF

abundance: .
v_gene: TRBV27
CDR3aa: ASSLWPTGAAGQPQH

abundance: .
v_gene: TRBV12-3/TRBV12-4
CDR3aa: ASGGFSYEQY

abundance: few
v_gene: TRBV12-3/TRBV12-4
CDR3aa: ASSLASEVLAKNIQY

abundance: .
v_gene: TRBV12-3/TRBV12-4
CDR3aa: ASSLRREGDLRTLAKNIQY

abundance: .
v_gene: TRBV7-6
CDR3aa: ASSPPGTGNTGELF

abundance: many
v_gene: TRBV7-2
CDR3aa: ASSLAGLDTGELF

abundance: .
v_gene: TRBV6-5
CDR3aa: ASSYGGGHLNTEAF

abundance: .
v_gene: TRBV9
CDR3aa: ASSVRPGDNTDTQY

abundance: once
v_gene: TRBV19
CDR3aa: ASSINGQYNSPLH

abundance: .
v_gene: TRBV7-2
CDR3aa: ASSSRTYEQY

abundance: .
v_gene: TRBV6-5
CDR3aa: ASSYSENNEQF

abundance: .
v_gene: TRBV12-3/TRBV12-4
CDR3aa: ASSFSDPYGGFSGYT

abundance: few
v_gene: TRBV6-1
CDR3aa: ASSESQSSYNEQF

abundance: .
v_gene: TRBV9
CDR3aa: ASSGTSGGKTGELF

abundance: many
v_gene: TRBV7-8
CDR3aa: ASSLVGSSTDTQY

abundance: .
v_gene: TRBV6-1
CDR3aa: ASSEVIGSALGYT

abundance: .
v_gene: TRBV24-1
CDR3aa: ATSDLKGQETQY

abundance: .
v_gene: TRBV27
CDR3aa: ASMKAGGKSTDTQY

abundance: .
v_gene: TRBV6-5
CDR3aa: ASSYGQGWGYT

abundance: .
v_gene: TRBV7-3
CDR3aa: ASSPNSGLAYGYA

abundance: .
v_gene: TRBV27
CDR3aa: VSSRTENEQF

abundance: .
v_gene: TRBV5-1
CDR3aa: ASSLIGNMNTEAF

abundance: many
v_gene: TRBV7-2
CDR3aa: ASSLGHRAFHGANVLT

abundance: .
v_gene: TRBV24-1
CDR3aa: ATSDHGTDYGYT

abundance: few
v_gene: TRBV7-9
CDR3aa: ASSRPGADTQY

abundance: .
v_gene: TRBV2
CDR3aa: ASSDRGPSGNTIY

abundance: .
v_gene: TRBV6-1
CDR3aa: ASSVGVGGAVNYGYT

abundance: .
v_gene: TRBV12-3/TRBV12-4
CDR3aa: ASSYRGTYNEPF

abundance: few
v_gene: TRBV4-1
CDR3aa: ASSQRDYGYGYT

abundance: .
v_gene: TRBV28
CDR3aa: ASSLRSSGTGELF

abundance: few
v_gene: TRBV6-5
CDR3aa: ASSYSQGWGALLYGYT

abundance: many
v_gene: TRBV28
CDR3aa: ASSWGARYYNEQF

abundance: .
v_gene: TRBV11-2
CDR3aa: ASSPQYNQQF

abundance: many
v_gene: TRBV7-2
CDR3aa: ASSLVHLTNYGYT

abundance: once
v_gene: TRBV19
CDR3aa: ASTNGGPNTGELF

abundance: .
v_gene: TRBV7-2
CDR3aa: ASSPGPSEHGYT

abundance: once
v_gene: TRBV7-2
CDR3aa: ASSLDPGARGLNTEAF

abundance: .
v_gene: TRBV5-6
CDR3aa: ASSPAGGSPDTQY

abundance: many
v_gene: TRBV7-6
CDR3aa: ASSLEGAGELF

abundance: .
v_gene: TRBV19
CDR3aa: ASSRKQGNYGYT

abundance: few
v_gene: TRBV7-6
CDR3aa: ASSLNVGQSYEQY

abundance: .
v_gene: TRBV11-3
CDR3aa: ASSSGGGARETQY

abundance: .
v_gene: TRBV15
CDR3aa: ATTVDISGNTIY

abundance: few
v_gene: TRBV2
CDR3aa: ASSGRLTDTQY

abundance: .
v_gene: TRBV6-1
CDR3aa: ASRLYAGGNTEAF

abundance: many
v_gene: TRBV7-6
CDR3aa: ASSLAGQGGYGYT

abundance: many
v_gene: TRBV6-1
CDR3aa: ASSEGGYSNQPQH

abundance: many
v_gene: TRBV7-8
CDR3aa: ASSLGDRRIGTDTQY

abundance: many
v_gene: TRBV7-8
CDR3aa: ASSQFGDRGETQY

abundance: few
v_gene: TRBV27
CDR3aa: ASSLGQLGQPQH

abundance: few
v_gene: TRBV7-9
CDR3aa: ASSALGGYT

abundance: .
v_gene: TRBV27
CDR3aa: ASSLRPKDTQY

abundance: few
v_gene: TRBV7-8
CDR3aa: ASSPLGLARGGGTDTQY

abundance: many
v_gene: TRBV6-2/TRBV6-3
CDR3aa: ASSYSVHTQY

abundance: many
v_gene: TRBV7-2
CDR3aa: ASSSAGVQY

abundance: once
v_gene: TRBV7-4
CDR3aa: ASSLAQGFPGELF

abundance: many
v_gene: TRBV7-6
CDR3aa: ASSLGSTSGNTIY